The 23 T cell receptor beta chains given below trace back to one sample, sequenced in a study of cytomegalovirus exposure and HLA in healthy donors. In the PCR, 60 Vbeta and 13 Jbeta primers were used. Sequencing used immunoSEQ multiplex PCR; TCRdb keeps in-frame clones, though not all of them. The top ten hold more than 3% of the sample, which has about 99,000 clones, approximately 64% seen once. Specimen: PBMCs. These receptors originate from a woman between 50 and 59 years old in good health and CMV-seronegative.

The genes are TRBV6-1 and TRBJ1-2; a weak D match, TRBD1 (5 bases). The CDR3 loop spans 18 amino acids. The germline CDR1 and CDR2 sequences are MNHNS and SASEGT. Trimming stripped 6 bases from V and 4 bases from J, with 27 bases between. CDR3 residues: CASRESRATGNPLYGYTF. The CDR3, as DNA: TGTGCCAGCAGAGAAAGCCGGGCCACAGGAAATCCACTCTATGGCTACACCTTC.

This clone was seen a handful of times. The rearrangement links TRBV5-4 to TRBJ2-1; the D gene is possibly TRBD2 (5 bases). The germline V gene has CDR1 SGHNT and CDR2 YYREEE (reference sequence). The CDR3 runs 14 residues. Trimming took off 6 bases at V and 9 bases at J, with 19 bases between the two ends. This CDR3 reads CASTTRRGPGEQFF. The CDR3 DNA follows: TGTGCCAGCACCACACGTCGAGGGCCCGGTGAGCAGTTCTTC.

This chain's CDR3 is CASSATQHSSYNEQFF. In DNA form, the CDR3 reads TGTGCCAGCTCAGCGACACAACACAGCTCCTACAATGAGCAGTTCTTC. V gene TRBV18 combines with J gene TRBJ2-1, with D unresolved. The V gene lost 5 bases and the J gene lost 0 bases, with 14 bases spanning the gap. Per the germline V gene, CDR1 is KGHSH and CDR2 is LQKENI. The CDR3 sequence is 16 residues long. The variable domain in full, completed from reference TRBV18 and TRBJ2-1, reads NAGVMQNPRHLVRRRGQEARLRCSPMKGHSHVYWYRQLPEEGLKFMVYLQKENIIDESGMPKERFSAEFPKEGPSILRIQQVVRGDSAAYFCASSATQHSSYNEQFFGPGTRLTVL.

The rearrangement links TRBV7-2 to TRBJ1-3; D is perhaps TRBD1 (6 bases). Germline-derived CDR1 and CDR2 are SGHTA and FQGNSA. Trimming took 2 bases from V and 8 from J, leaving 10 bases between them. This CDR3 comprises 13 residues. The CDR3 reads CASSLRGMDTIYF. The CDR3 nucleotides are TGTGCCAGCAGCTTAAGGGGGATGGACACCATATATTTT.

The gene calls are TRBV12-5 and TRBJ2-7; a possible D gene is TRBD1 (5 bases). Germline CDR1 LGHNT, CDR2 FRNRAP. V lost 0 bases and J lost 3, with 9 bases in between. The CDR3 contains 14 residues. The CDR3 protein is CASGLVDSFYEQYF. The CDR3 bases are TGTGCTAGTGGTTTGGTTGACAGTTTCTACGAGCAGTACTTC.

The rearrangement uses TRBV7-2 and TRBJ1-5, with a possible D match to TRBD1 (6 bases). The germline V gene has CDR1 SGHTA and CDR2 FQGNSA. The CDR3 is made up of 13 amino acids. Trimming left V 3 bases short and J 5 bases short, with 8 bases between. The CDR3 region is CASSFNRDQPQHF. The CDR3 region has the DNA TGTGCCAGCAGCTTTAACAGGGATCAGCCCCAGCATTTT.

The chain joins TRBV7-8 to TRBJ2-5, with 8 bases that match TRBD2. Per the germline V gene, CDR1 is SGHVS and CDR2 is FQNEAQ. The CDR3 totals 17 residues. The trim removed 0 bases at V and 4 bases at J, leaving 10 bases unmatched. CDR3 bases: TGTGCCAGCAGCTTAGCGATGGTAGCGGGATTAGGAGAGACCCAGTACTTC. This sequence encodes CASSLAMVAGLGETQYF.

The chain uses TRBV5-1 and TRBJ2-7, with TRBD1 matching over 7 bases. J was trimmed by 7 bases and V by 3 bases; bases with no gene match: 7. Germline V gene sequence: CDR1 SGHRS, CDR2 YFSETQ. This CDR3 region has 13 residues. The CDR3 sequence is CASSSGQPGEQYF. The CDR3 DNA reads TGCGCCAGCAGCTCGGGACAGCCGGGGGAGCAGTACTTC.

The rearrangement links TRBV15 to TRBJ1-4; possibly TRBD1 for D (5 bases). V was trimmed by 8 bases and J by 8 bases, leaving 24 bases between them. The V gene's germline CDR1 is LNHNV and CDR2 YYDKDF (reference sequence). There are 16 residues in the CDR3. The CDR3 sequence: CATRRSGEGRREKLFF. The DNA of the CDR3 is TGTGCCACCCGGCGTTCGGGGGAAGGGAGAAGGGAAAAACTGTTTTTT.

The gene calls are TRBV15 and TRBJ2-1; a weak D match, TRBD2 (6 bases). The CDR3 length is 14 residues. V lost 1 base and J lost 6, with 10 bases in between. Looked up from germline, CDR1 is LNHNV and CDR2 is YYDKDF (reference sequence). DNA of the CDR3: TGTGCCACCAGCAGAGCGGGACTCTTCAATGAGCAGTTCTTC. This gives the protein CATSRAGLFNEQFF.

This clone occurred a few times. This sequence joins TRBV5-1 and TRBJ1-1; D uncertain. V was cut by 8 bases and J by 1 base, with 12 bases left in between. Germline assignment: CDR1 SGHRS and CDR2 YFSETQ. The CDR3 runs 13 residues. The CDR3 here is CASRDMKNTEAFF. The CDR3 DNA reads TGCGCCAGTAGAGACATGAAGAACACTGAAGCTTTCTTT.

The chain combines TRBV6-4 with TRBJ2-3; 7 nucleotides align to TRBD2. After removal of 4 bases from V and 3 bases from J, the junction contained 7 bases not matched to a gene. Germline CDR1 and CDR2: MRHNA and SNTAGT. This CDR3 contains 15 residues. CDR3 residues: CASSARISGTDTQYF. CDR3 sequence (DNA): TGTGCCAGCAGTGCCCGGATTAGCGGGACAGATACGCAGTATTTT.

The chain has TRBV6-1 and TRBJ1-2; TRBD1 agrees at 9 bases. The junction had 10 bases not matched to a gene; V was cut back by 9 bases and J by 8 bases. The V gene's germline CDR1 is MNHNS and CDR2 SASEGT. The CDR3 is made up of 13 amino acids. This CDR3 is CASTQGALIGYTF. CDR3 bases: TGTGCCAGTACACAGGGGGCGTTGATCGGCTACACCTTC.

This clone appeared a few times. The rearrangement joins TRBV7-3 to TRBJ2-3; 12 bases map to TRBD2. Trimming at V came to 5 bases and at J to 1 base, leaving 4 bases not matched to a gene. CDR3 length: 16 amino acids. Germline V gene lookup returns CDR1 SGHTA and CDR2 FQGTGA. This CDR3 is CASSPGTSGRTDTQYF. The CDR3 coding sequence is TGTGCCAGCAGCCCAGGGACTAGCGGGCGCACAGATACGCAGTATTTT.

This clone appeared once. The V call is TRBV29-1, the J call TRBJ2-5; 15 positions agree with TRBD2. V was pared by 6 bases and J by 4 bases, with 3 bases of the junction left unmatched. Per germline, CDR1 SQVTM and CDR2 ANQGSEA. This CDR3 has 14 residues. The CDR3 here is CSVVGLAGGETQYF. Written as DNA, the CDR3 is TGCAGCGTGGTGGGACTAGCGGGAGGAGAGACCCAGTACTTC.

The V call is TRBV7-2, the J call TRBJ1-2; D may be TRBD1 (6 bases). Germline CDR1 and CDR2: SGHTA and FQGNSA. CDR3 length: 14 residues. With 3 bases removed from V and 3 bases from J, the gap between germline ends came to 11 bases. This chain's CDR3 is CASSFRQVDYGYTF. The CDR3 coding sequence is TGTGCCAGCAGCTTTCGACAGGTCGACTATGGCTACACCTTC.

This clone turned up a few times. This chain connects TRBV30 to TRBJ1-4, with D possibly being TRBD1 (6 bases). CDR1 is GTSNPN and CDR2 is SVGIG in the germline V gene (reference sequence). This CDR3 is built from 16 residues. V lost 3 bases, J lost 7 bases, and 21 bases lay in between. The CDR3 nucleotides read TGTGCCTGGAGGGATCCCCGGCGGGGGCTTGGTGAAAAACTGTTTTTT. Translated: CAWRDPRRGLGEKLFF. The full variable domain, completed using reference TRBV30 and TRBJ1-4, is SQTIHQWPATLVQPVGSPLSLECTVEGTSNPNLYWYRQAAGRGLQLLFYSVGIGQISSEVPQNLSASRPQDRQFILSSKKLLLSDSGFYLCAWRDPRRGLGEKLFFGSGTQLSVL.

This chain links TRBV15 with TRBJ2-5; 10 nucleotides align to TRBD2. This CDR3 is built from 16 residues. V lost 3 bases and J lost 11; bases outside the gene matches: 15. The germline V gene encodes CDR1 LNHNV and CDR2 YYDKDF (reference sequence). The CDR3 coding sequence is TGTGCCACCAGCAGTCGAGGTAGCGGGGGGCCTCGGCCTCAGTACTTC. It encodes CATSSRGSGGPRPQYF.

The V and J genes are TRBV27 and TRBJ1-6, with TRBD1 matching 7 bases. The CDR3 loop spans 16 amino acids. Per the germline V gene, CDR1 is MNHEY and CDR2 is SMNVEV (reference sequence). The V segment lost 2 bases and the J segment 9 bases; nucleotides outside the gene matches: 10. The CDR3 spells CASSLEGRGMSSPLHF. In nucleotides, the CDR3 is TGTGCCAGCAGTTTAGAGGGCAGGGGGATGAGTTCACCCCTCCACTTT.

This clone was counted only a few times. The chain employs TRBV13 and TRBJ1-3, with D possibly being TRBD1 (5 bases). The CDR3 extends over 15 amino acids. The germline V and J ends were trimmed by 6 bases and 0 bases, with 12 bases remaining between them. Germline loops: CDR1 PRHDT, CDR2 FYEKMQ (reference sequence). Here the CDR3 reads CASSLQVLSGNTIYF. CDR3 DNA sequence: TGTGCCAGCAGTCTACAGGTGCTCTCTGGAAACACCATATATTTT.

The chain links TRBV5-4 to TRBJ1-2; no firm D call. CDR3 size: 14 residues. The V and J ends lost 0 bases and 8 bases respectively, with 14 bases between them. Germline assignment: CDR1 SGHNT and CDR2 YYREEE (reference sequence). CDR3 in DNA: TGTGCCAGCAGCTTGGAGCGTGGGAGTTTAGGCTACACCTTC. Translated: CASSLERGSLGYTF.

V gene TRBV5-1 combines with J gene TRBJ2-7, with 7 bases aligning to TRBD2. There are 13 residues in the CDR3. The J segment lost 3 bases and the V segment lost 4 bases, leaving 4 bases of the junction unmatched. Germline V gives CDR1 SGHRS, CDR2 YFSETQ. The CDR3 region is CASSPGTNYEQYF. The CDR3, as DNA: TGCGCCAGCAGCCCCGGGACTAACTACGAGCAGTACTTC.

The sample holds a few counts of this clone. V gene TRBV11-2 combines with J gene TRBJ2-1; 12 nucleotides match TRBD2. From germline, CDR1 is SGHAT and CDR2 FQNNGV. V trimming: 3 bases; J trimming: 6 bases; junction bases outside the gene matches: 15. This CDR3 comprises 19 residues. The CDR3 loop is CASSFRLAGGLGFFNEQFF. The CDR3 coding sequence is TGTGCCAGCAGCTTTAGGCTAGCGGGAGGGCTCGGTTTTTTCAATGAGCAGTTCTTC.